The rows below give T cell receptor beta chains drawn from one sample of a study of shared clonotypes between healthy human individuals. Method: immunoSEQ multiplex PCR; TCRdb's copy keeps in-frame clones and lacks some. The repertoire has approximately 2.5 million clones, about 92% of them found once; the top ten carry 0.13% to 0.15%. Sequenced sample: naive CD4+ T cells sorted from blood. These receptors were collected from a man younger than 35 in good health. Both conserved end residues are trimmed from each CDR3.

v_gene: TRBV18; j_gene: TRBJ2-5; CDR3aa: ASSPTIQGLYQETQY
v_gene: TRBV6-6; j_gene: TRBJ2-7; CDR3aa: ASSYAQDLAYEQY
v_gene: TRBV27; j_gene: TRBJ2-6; CDR3aa: ASSLNGAGANVLT
v_gene: TRBV5-1; j_gene: TRBJ2-3; CDR3aa: ASKNTADTQY
v_gene: TRBV21-1; j_gene: TRBJ2-7; CDR3aa: ASSKVNSSGRPKVYEQY
v_gene: TRBV7-9; j_gene: TRBJ1-3; CDR3aa: ASRPPFGTDGNTIY
v_gene: TRBV6-6; j_gene: TRBJ1-2; CDR3aa: ASSRQGQGLVDGYT
v_gene: TRBV18; j_gene: TRBJ2-7; CDR3aa: ASSPRTSGGTYEQY
v_gene: TRBV28; j_gene: TRBJ2-3; CDR3aa: ASHSGTSLY
v_gene: TRBV6-1; j_gene: TRBJ2-3; CDR3aa: ASNRVGGGTDTQY
v_gene: TRBV5-1; j_gene: TRBJ2-6; CDR3aa: ASSPIPGANVLT
v_gene: TRBV7-2; j_gene: TRBJ2-7; CDR3aa: ASSLVSGLSSYEQY
v_gene: TRBV6-5; j_gene: TRBJ2-7; CDR3aa: ASSRDISKGYEQY
v_gene: TRBV5-4; j_gene: TRBJ2-7; CDR3aa: ASRQGQVDYEQY
v_gene: TRBV10-3; j_gene: TRBJ1-5; CDR3aa: AISESRGGGQPQH
v_gene: TRBV10-2; j_gene: TRBJ1-2; CDR3aa: ASSDNRYYGYT
v_gene: TRBV7-9; j_gene: TRBJ2-7; CDR3aa: ASSLDQVGEQY
v_gene: TRBV27; j_gene: TRBJ2-7; CDR3aa: ASSFSQGTYEQY
v_gene: TRBV19; j_gene: TRBJ1-4; CDR3aa: ASKMQGIMATNEKLF
v_gene: TRBV2; j_gene: TRBJ2-7; CDR3aa: ASSSLGEGKEY
v_gene: TRBV30; j_gene: TRBJ1-1; CDR3aa: AFIKQGRTEAF
v_gene: TRBV19; j_gene: TRBJ1-1; CDR3aa: ASIEGRRSTEAF
v_gene: TRBV6-5; j_gene: TRBJ2-3; CDR3aa: ASSYGGQATDTQY
v_gene: TRBV18; j_gene: TRBJ1-5; CDR3aa: ASSPLGDSNQPQH
v_gene: TRBV10-3; j_gene: TRBJ1-1; CDR3aa: AISDLGTALGRTEAF
v_gene: TRBV6-1; j_gene: TRBJ1-3; CDR3aa: ASSEVSSGSGNTIY
v_gene: TRBV5-1; j_gene: TRBJ1-2; CDR3aa: ASSLDRDSDYT
v_gene: TRBV19; j_gene: TRBJ1-5; CDR3aa: ASSTLPGANQPQH
v_gene: TRBV19; j_gene: TRBJ2-7; CDR3aa: ASSLGGRDEQY
v_gene: TRBV19; j_gene: TRBJ2-1; CDR3aa: ASNRGEGNEQF
v_gene: TRBV11-2; j_gene: TRBJ2-1; CDR3aa: ASSPLAGAYNEQF
v_gene: TRBV11-3; j_gene: TRBJ2-1; CDR3aa: ASSFDSGGYNEQF
v_gene: TRBV6-1; j_gene: TRBJ1-5; CDR3aa: ASSESFWGSIQPQH
v_gene: TRBV6-1; j_gene: TRBJ2-5; CDR3aa: ASNKGDRGQTQY
v_gene: TRBV30; j_gene: TRBJ2-7; CDR3aa: AWSVSGGPYEQY
v_gene: TRBV5-1; j_gene: TRBJ2-5; CDR3aa: ASSMLLGPTVGETQY
v_gene: TRBV7-6; j_gene: TRBJ2-7; CDR3aa: ASSDTLLEQY
v_gene: TRBV18; j_gene: TRBJ2-7; CDR3aa: ASSPPASAPYEQY
v_gene: TRBV15; j_gene: TRBJ2-7; CDR3aa: ATSRDGWGLLSYEQY
v_gene: TRBV10-3; j_gene: TRBJ1-1; CDR3aa: AISEIFTVRTNTEAF
v_gene: TRBV7-6; j_gene: TRBJ1-2; CDR3aa: ASSSGTGSFHGYT